This entry features one T cell receptor beta chain sequence. The antigen this receptor binds is unknown. Base qualities were left out, and no much larger clone turns up one base away. Patients with a history of autoimmune disease or receiving systemic immunosuppression were excluded from the trial. Peripheral blood for TCR sequencing was collected from all dose cohorts at baseline, on cycle 4 day 1, and on cycle 7 day 1. Samples came from an open-label, multicenter, first-in-human phase I dose-escalation trial of ivuxolimab. Adults with locally advanced or metastatic melanoma, renal cell, hepatocellular, or head and neck squamous cell carcinoma were enrolled in the trial. Before TCR sequencing, CD4+ and CD8+ T cells were separately sorted from peripheral blood. V and J are truncated by 3 bases and 5 bases respectively, leaving an intervening sequence of 8 bases. CDR1 and CDR2, per the germline V gene, are SGHVS and FNYEAQ. The CDR3 goes from the cysteine to the phenylalanine over 13 residues. Here the CDR3 DNA is all that survives: 39 bases in frame from base 1.

For sequencing of the TCRbeta CDR3 region, genomic DNA was extracted from the sorted cells. The immunoSEQ Assay was used to sequence the TCRbeta CDR3 regions. TCRdb limited this immuneACCESS table to in-frame rearrangements with V and J called. A share of clones is missing; checked studies link under half to unresolved V genes, and the rest is unexplained. Across this sample there are approximately 41,000 clones, with around 89% seen only once. The ten largest clones represent approximately 45% of the sample. These data originate in a study of OX40 agonist ivuxolimab in advanced cancers. Background on the whole study: Ivuxolimab, which targeted the costimulatory receptor OX40 (CD134), was an agonistic, fully human IgG2 monoclonal antibody. Intravenous ivuxolimab was administered to patients every 2 weeks at six dose levels: 0.01, 0.1, 0.3, 1.5, 3 and 10 mg/kg. A male proportion of nearly 85% and a mean age of 60 years, ranging from about 20 to 79, were recorded for the dose-escalation cohort. Peripheral TCRbeta sequencing aimed to test whether ivuxolimab altered TCR sequence diversity and caused clonal T-cell expansion. Of the roughly 51 patients in dose escalation, 19 had hepatocellular carcinoma, about 15 had melanoma, 9 had renal cell carcinoma and 9 had head and neck cancer. Patients were allowed to have had prior anti-PD-1, anti-PD-L1 or anti-CTLA-4 therapy, and 40% of the dose-escalation patients had previously received checkpoint inhibitors. Partial responses occurred in three dose-escalation patients, of whom one had hepatocellular carcinoma and two had cutaneous melanoma. The paper covers the monotherapy dose-escalation part of the phase I ivuxolimab trial, which included N = 52 patients.

Points the paper makes about the study in general: Low levels of normalized T-cell clonal expansion were also shown by some nonresponding patients. At doses of 0.1 to 3.0 mg/kg, clonal expansion of both CD4+ and CD8+ T cells in blood was seen between baseline and week 6. In partial responders in the 0.1-3.0 mg/kg groups, normalized peripheral clonal expansion was found to be among the lowest, especially among CD8+ T cells. After ivuxolimab, expanded clones were on average more numerous among CD8+ T cells than among CD4+ T cells. The antigen specificity of the clonally expanded peripheral T cells was not determined.

The sample in question was CD4+ or CD8+ T cells sorted from blood, obtained in a trial of the OX40 agonist ivuxolimab. The chain links TRBV7-6 with TRBJ2-1, with the identity of the D gene unclear. The sequence derives from an adult with an advanced solid tumor such as melanoma, head and neck, liver or kidney cancer. The CDR3 sequence is CASSLGRDNEQFF. Read as DNA, the sequence is TGTGCCAGCAGCTTGGGTAGAGACAATGAGCAGTTCTTC.